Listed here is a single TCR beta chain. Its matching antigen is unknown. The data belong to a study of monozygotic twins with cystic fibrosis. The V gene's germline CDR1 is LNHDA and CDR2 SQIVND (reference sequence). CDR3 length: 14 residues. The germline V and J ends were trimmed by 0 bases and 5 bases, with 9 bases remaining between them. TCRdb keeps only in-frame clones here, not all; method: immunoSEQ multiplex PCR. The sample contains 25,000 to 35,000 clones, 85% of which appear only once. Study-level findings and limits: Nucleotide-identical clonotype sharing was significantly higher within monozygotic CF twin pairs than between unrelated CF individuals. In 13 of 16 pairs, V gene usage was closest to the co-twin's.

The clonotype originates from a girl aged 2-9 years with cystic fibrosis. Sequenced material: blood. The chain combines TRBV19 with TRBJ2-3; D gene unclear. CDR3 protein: CASSIEGPLDTQYF. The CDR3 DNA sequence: TGTGCCAGTAGTATAGAGGGTCCATTAGATACGCAGTATTTT.